A selection of T cell receptor beta chains follows, all from one sample in a study of blood T cell repertoires in COVID-19. Sequencing was performed with immunoSEQ multiplex PCR; in TCRdb, only in-frame clones are kept and a portion is missing. Seen here are about 60,000 clones, roughly 89% observed once, and the top ten hold around 13%. The sample comprised peripheral blood. The source is a man aged 60 to 75 with active COVID-19. Each CDR3 is given with its conserved first and last residue. Some rows mark clone size as missing; the rest say once, few, many or name a class of expanded clone.

size,J,V,CDR3
NA,TRBJ1-1,TRBV7-9,CASSRDRGMNTEAFF
few,TRBJ2-1,TRBV28,CASSLWGLSSSYNEQFF
NA,TRBJ2-7,TRBV5-1,CASSSGQRTYEQYF
NA,TRBJ1-2,TRBV5-1,CASSERQGTFGYTF
NA,TRBJ2-1,TRBV3-1/TRBV3-2,CASSRMGLAGAYNEQFF
NA,TRBJ2-1,TRBV3-1/TRBV3-2,CASSQGSRGNEQFF
NA,TRBJ1-2,TRBV27,CASSSGYGYTF
NA,TRBJ2-5,TRBV25-1,CASSDPGLKETQYF
NA,TRBJ1-2,TRBV27,CASSGRGGYTF
NA,TRBJ2-7,TRBV4-2,CASSRDSTGPINEQYF
once,TRBJ2-7,TRBV28,CASSLIRETGYEQYF
NA,TRBJ1-4,TRBV24-1,CATSQGNEKLFF
NA,TRBJ1-1,TRBV7-2,CASSLGYLNTEAFF
NA,TRBJ1-2,TRBV28,CASSFSRALGGYGGYTF